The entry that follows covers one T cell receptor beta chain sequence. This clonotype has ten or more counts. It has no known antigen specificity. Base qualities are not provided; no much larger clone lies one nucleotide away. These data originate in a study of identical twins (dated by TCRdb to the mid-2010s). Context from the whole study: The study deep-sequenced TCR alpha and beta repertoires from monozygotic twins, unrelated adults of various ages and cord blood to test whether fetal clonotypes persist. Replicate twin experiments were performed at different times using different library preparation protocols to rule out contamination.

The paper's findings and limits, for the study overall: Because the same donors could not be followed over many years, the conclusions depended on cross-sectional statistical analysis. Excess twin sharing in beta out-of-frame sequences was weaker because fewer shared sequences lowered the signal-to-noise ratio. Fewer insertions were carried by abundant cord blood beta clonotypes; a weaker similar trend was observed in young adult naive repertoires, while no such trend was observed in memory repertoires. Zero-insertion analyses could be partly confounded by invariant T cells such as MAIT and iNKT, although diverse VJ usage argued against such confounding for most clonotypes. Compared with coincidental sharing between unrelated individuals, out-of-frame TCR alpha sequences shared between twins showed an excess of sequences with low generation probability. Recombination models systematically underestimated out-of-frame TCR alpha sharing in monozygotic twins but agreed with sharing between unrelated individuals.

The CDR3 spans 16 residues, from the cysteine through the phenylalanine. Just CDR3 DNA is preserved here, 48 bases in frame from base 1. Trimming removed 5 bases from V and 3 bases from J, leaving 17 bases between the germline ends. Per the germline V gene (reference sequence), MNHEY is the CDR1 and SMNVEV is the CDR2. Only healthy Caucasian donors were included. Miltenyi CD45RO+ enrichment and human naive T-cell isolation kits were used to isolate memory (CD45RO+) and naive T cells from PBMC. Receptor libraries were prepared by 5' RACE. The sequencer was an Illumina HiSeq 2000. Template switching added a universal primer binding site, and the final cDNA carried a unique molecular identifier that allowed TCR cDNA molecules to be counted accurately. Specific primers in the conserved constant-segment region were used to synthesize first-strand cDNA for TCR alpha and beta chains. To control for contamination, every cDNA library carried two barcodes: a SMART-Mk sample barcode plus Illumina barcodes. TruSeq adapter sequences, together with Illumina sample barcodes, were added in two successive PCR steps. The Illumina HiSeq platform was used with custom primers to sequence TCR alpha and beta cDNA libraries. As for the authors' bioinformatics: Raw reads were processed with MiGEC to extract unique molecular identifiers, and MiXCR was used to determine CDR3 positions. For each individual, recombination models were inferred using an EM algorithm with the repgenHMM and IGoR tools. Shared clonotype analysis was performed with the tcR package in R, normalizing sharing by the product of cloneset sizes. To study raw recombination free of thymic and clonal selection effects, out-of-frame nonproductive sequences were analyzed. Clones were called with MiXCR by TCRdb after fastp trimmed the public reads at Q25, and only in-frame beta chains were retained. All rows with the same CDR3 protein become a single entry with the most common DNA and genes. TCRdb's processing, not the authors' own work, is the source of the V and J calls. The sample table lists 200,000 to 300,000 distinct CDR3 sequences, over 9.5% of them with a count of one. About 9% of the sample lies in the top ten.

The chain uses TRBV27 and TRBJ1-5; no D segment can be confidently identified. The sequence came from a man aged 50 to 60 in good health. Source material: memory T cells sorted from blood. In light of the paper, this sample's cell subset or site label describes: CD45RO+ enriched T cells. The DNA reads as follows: TGTGCCAGCAGTCCCACCCTCGGGCGGGCCAATCAGCCCCAGCATTTT. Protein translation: CASSPTLGRANQPQHF.